This TCR beta chain originates from a study of tumor-infiltrating lymphocytes in localized non-small cell lung cancer. The junction had 8 bases not matched to a gene; V was cut back by 6 bases and J by 0 bases. The CDR3 contains 15 residues. Germline V gives CDR1 SNHLY, CDR2 FYNNEI. Method: immunoSEQ multiplex PCR; TCRdb's copy keeps in-frame clones and lacks some. This table holds over 14,000 clones, 75% to 85% found once. This rearrangement joins TRBV2 to TRBJ2-7; 7 bases are shared with TRBD2. This receptor was identified in a human donor with non-small cell lung cancer. Sequenced material: lung tumor tissue. CDR3 sequence (DNA): TGTGCCAGCAGGCGGGGGACGTTGAGCTCCTACGAGCAGTACTTC. This sequence encodes CASRRGTLSSYEQYF.